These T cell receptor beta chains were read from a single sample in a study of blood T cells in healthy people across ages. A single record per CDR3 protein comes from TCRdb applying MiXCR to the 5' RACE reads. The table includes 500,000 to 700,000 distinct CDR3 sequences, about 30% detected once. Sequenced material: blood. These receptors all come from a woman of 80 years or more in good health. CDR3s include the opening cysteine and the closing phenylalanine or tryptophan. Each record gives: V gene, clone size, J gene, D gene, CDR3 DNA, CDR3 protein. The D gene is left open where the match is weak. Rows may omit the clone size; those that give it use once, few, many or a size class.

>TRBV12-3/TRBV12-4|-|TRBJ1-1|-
TGTGCCAGCAGGCGTGGAACGCCGGGGCTCACTGAAGCTTTCTTT
CASRRGTPGLTEAFF
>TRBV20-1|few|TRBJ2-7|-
TGCAGTGCTAGAGTAACGGGGAGCTCCTACAATGAGCAGTACTTC
CSARVTGSSYNEQYF
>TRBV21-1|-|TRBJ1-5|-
TGTGCCAGCAGCAAAAGGCCAGGGGGCGTTCGCAATCAGCCCCAGCATTTT
CASSKRPGGVRNQPQHF
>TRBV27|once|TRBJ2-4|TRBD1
TGTGCCAGCAGCCCGGCTCGGGACAGGGGCCTAGAGTACTTC
CASSPARDRGLEYF
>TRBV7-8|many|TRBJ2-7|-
TGTGCCAGCAGCCTAGGGCGGGGCCCCTCCTACGAGCAGTACTTC
CASSLGRGPSYEQYF
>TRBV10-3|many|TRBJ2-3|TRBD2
TGTGCCATCAGTGAGTCGGGGGGGAGGGCCACAGATACGCAGTATTTT
CAISESGGRATDTQYF
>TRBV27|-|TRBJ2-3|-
TGTGCCAGCAGTTTGAGGTCAGGTTACACAGATACGCAGTATTTT
CASSLRSGYTDTQYF
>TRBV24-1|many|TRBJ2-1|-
TGTGCCACCAGTGATGTAGGGGCTCTGAATGAGCAGTTCTTC
CATSDVGALNEQFF
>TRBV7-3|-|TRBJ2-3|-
TGTGCCAGCAGCCTCTCCAGACTCTCTAGCACAGATACGCAGTATTTT
CASSLSRLSSTDTQYF
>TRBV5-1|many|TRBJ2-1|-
TGCGCCAGCAGCGCGGGACAGGCGGGAGCCGGTGAGCAGTTCTTC
CASSAGQAGAGEQFF
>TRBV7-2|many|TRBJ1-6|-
TGTGCCAGCAGCCAAGAGCGTAGTTCACCCCTCCACTTT
CASSQERSSPLHF
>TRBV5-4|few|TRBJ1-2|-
TGTGCCAGCAGCTTGGAGCCCACCAACTATGGCTACACCTTC
CASSLEPTNYGYTF
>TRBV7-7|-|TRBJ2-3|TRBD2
TGTGCTAGCAGCATCGGGACTAGCCGCACAGATACGCAGTATTTT
CASSIGTSRTDTQYF
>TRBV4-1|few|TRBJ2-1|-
TGCGCCAGCCGTGGGTTTGGATTCGATGAGCAGTTCTTC
CASRGFGFDEQFF
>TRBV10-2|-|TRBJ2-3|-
TGCGCCAGCAGTGATGGCCGCCTAGCAGATACGCAGTATTTT
CASSDGRLADTQYF
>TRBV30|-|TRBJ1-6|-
TGTGCCTGGAGTGTAAGCAGGGGAAATTCACCCCTCCACTTT
CAWSVSRGNSPLHF
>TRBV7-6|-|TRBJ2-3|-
TGTGCCAGCAACACCCAGGGAGGTGGAGATACGCAGTATTTT
CASNTQGGGDTQYF
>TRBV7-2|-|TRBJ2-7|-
TGTGCCAGCAGCTACGACAGTCCTGGCGAGCAGTACTTC
CASSYDSPGEQYF
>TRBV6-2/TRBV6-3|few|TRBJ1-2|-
TGTGCCAGCAGTCCTTCGGGAGGACCGGGCACCTTC
CASSPSGGPGTF
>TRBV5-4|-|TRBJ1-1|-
TGTGCCAGCAGCCCGAGACCGACGAACACTGAAGCTTTCTTT
CASSPRPTNTEAFF
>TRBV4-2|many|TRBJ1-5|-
TGTGCCAGCAGCCAAGATAAGGGCAGCAATCAGCCCCAGCATTTT
CASSQDKGSNQPQHF
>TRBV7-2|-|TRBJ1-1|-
TGTGCCAGCAGCTTAGCGGGGGGACCGTCGCTGGGGACTTTCTTT
CASSLAGGPSLGTFF
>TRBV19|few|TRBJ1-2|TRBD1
TGTGCCAGTAAAAAGGGGGCGACGACTGACGGCTACACCTTC
CASKKGATTDGYTF
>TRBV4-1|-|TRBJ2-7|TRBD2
TGCGCCAGCAGCCCTTTGGGGGGGGTGAACTACAATGAGCAGTACTTC
CASSPLGGVNYNEQYF
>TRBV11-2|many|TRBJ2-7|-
TGTGCCAGCAGCTTAGTGGGGGGAGAGTGGTCCTACGAGCAGTACTTC
CASSLVGGEWSYEQYF
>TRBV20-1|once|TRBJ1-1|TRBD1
TGCGGTGCTATCAGGGGGGGGCGTGGGAACACTGAAGCTTTCTTT
CGAIRGGRGNTEAFF
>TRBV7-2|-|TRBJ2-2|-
TGTGCCAGCGAGTTAGCCCGTCGGTTGGTGAGAACCGGGGAGCGGTTTTTT
CASELARRLVRTGERFF
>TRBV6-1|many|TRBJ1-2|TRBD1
TGTGCCAGCAGTCGGGAGGGGGCAGGGGAATATGATGGCTACACCTTC
CASSREGAGEYDGYTF
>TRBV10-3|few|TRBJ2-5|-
TGTGCCATCAGTGAGTCTAACAGAAAAGAGACCCAGTACTTC
CAISESNRKETQYF
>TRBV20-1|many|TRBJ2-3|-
TGCAGTGCTGGGGGTGATGCCACAGATACGCAGTATTTT
CSAGGDATDTQYF
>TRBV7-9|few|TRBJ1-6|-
TGTGCCAGCAGCTCCGGGACCATCAATTCACCCCTCCACTTT
CASSSGTINSPLHF
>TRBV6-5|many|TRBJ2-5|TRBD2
TGTGCCAGCAGTTCACCTTTTAGCGGGGCGGAGACCCAGTACTTC
CASSSPFSGAETQYF
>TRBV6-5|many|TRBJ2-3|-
TGTGCCAGCAGAATCAGGGGTTCGGTCACAGATACGCAGTATTTT
CASRIRGSVTDTQYF
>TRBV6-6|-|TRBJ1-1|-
TGTGCCGGCAGCTTACAAGTTGGGGGGGACACTGAAGCTTTCTTT
CAGSLQVGGDTEAFF
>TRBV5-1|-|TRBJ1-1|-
TGCGCCAGCAGGAGGGACGATGTGAACACTGAAGCTTTCTTT
CASRRDDVNTEAFF
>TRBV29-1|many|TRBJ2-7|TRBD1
TGCAGCGTTGAAGTTCCCGGGACAGGGGACAACGAGCAGTACTTC
CSVEVPGTGDNEQYF
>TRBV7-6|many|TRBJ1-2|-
TGTGCCAGCAGCTCCCGCGGCGGATATGGCTACACCTTC
CASSSRGGYGYTF
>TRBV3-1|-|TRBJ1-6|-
TGTGCCAGCAGCCAAGCTTGGACAGCCCAAAGGTCACCCCTCCACTTT
CASSQAWTAQRSPLHF
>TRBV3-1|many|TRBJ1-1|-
TGTGCCAGCAGCCAACCCGGGATAGCCACTGAAGCTTTCTTT
CASSQPGIATEAFF
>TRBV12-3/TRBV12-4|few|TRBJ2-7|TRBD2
TGTGCCAGCAGCCGGACTAGCGGGGGGGGCCCGTACGAGCAGTACTTC
CASSRTSGGGPYEQYF
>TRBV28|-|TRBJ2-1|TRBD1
TGTGCCAGCAGCCTAAGCCCGCTGACAGGGCCCTCTTACAATGAGCAGTTCTTC
CASSLSPLTGPSYNEQFF
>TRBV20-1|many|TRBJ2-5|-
TGCAGTGCTAGTCGGAGGGGTGAGACCCAGTACTTC
CSASRRGETQYF
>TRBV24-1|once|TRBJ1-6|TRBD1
TGTGCCACCAGTGACCCGGGGACAGTTTATAATTCACCCCTCCACTTT
CATSDPGTVYNSPLHF
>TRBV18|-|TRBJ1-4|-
TGTGCCAGCTCACCGAACGGGTATGAAAAACTGTTTTTT
CASSPNGYEKLFF
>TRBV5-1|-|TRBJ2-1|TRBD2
TGCGCCAACAGCTTGGCCCTCGGGGGGGGCCTCAACAACAATGAGCAGTTCTTC
CANSLALGGGLNNNEQFF
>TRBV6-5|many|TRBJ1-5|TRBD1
TGTGCCAGCAGGGGGACAGCTAGCAATCAGCCCCAGCATTTT
CASRGTASNQPQHF
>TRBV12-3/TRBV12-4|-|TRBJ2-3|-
TGTGCCAGCAGTTTATCCCACGGGGAAACGCAGTATTTT
CASSLSHGETQYF
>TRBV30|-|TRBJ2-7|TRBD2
TGTGCCTGGAAGGGTCGGGGACTAGCTCCCAACGAGCAGTACTTC
CAWKGRGLAPNEQYF